The present entry profiles one TCR beta chain with its context. Authors' methods: A per-sample median of approximately 100,000 TCRs was observed, with a range of about 23,224 to 690,600. MiXCR, run by TCRdb on the RACE reads, gives a single entry per CDR3 protein. It is TCRdb's table, rather than the study itself, that gives the V and J calls and clone size. The sample contains approximately 86,000 distinct CDR3 sequences, 9.5% to 13% of which appear only once. This record comes from a study of human T cells and chemical hapten exposure. The time point was: patch test 3, about 24 weeks after DPC sensitization. The treatment denotes: therapeutic diphenylcyclopropenone sensitization with weekly scalp DPC. Total RNA was extracted from unfractionated whole blood. Germline V CDR1 and CDR2: GTSNPN, SVGIG (reference sequence). With 0 bases removed from V and 0 bases from J, the gap between germline ends came to 9 bases. The CDR3 contains 15 residues.

The sequencing here drew on whole blood, taken in connection with sensitization to the hapten diphenylcyclopropenone (DPC). The source is a woman younger than 45 with alopecia areata. Some clones in this sample may be carry-over from other donors' samples. The chain employs TRBV30 and TRBJ2-1; D may be TRBD2 (5 bases). CDR3 amino acids: CAWSVLSGSYNEQFF. The CDR3 DNA reads TGTGCCTGGAGTGTATTGAGCGGCTCCTACAATGAGCAGTTCTTC.